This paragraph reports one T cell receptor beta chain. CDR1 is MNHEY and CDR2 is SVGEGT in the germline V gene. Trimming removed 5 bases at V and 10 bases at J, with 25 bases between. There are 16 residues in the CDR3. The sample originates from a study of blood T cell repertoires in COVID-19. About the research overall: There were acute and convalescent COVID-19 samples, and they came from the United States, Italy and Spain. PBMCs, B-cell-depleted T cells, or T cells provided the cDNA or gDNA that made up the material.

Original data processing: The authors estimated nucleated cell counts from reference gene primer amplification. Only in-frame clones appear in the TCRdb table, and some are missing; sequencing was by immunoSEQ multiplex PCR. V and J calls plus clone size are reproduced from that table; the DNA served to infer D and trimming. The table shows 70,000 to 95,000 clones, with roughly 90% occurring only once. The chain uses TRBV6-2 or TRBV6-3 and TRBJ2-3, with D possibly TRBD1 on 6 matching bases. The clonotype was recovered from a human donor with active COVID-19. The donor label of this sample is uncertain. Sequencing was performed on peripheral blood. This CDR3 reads CASSPSRGGSPGAQYF. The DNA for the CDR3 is TGTGCCAGCAGTCCCAGTCGTGGGGGATCGCCAGGGGCGCAGTATTTT.